A single sample gave rise to the 26 T cell receptor beta chains below, sequenced in a study of blood T cell repertoires in COVID-19 (TCRdb year 2020). Libraries were constructed by the immunoSEQ multiplex PCR assay. TCRdb stores this immuneACCESS table with in-frame sequences only. Part of the clones is absent; in the studies checked, under half of the shortfall reflects unresolved V genes, and no reason is known for the rest. The sample contains 300,000 to 350,000 clones, roughly 88% of them found a single time. The top ten hold about 5% of the sample. Sequenced: PBMCs or T cells enriched from blood (not recorded which). Receptors were obtained from a man between 25 and 39 years old who had recovered from COVID-19.

V is TRBV30 and J is TRBJ2-1; 8 bases align to TRBD2. Germline V lookup: CDR1 GTSNPN, CDR2 SVGIG (reference sequence). The CDR3 contains 16 residues. J gave up 5 bases and V 2 bases, and 11 bases lay outside the gene matches. The CDR3 region has the DNA TGTGCCTGGAGTATAAAGGGACTAGGGAGGAACAATGAGCAGTTCTTC. Protein product: CAWSIKGLGRNNEQFF.

The gene calls are TRBV20-1 and TRBJ1-5; D remains ambiguous. CDR3 size: 11 residues. Germline CDR1 and CDR2: DFQATT and SNEGSKA (reference sequence). V was shortened by 3 bases and J by 15 bases, with 15 bases between the two germline ends. The DNA for the CDR3 is TGCAGTGCTAGTACCGCAGGCGCAGCGCATTTT. Translated, it gives CSASTAGAAHF.

The CDR3 nucleotides are TGTGCCAGCATCCCGTGGACAGGGGGTGAGACCCAGTACTTC. The encoded protein is CASIPWTGGETQYF. V gene TRBV7-9 combines with J gene TRBJ2-5; the match to TRBD1 covers 10 bases. Germline CDR1 is SEHNR and CDR2 is FQNEAQ (reference sequence). V lost 7 bases, J lost 5 bases, and 7 bases stayed unmatched. The CDR3 loop spans 14 amino acids.

The genes are TRBV23-1 and TRBJ1-1; D remains ambiguous. TRBV23-1 is reported as an ORF; its role is uncertain. V shed 3 bases and J shed 3 bases, with 29 bases lying between them. CDR3 size: 20 residues. The chain's CDR3 is CASSHVHFRRVPEEDTEAFF. The CDR3 nucleotides read TGCGCCAGCAGTCACGTCCATTTTCGGAGGGTGCCGGAGGAGGACACTGAAGCTTTCTTT.

This rearrangement joins TRBV19 to TRBJ2-5, with 12 bases aligning to TRBD2. This CDR3 has 16 amino acids. V gave up 7 bases and J gave up 2 bases; unmatched junction bases: 8. Germline CDR1 is LNHDA and CDR2 is SQIVND (reference sequence). CDR3 nucleotides: TGTGCCAGTAAAGGACTAGCGGGACACACTCAAGAGACCCAGTACTTC. Encoded protein: CASKGLAGHTQETQYF. The full variable domain, its missing parts supplied by reference TRBV19 and TRBJ2-5, is DGGITQSPKYLFRKEGQNVTLSCEQNLNHDAMYWYRQDPGQGLRLIYYSQIVNDFQKGDIAEGYSVSREKKESFPLTVTSAQKNPTAFYLCASKGLAGHTQETQYFGPGTRLLVL.

Regarding this clone: Other DNA variants within this sample encode the same CDR3. The V call is TRBV12-3 or TRBV12-4, the J call TRBJ1-5; D may be TRBD1 (5 bases). Deletions cut 1 base from V and 6 bases from J, with 7 bases between. This CDR3 has 13 amino acids. For the CDR3, the DNA is TGTGCCAGCAGTTTAGGGGGCGGTCAGCCCCAGCATTTT. It yields the protein CASSLGGGQPQHF.

V is TRBV7-9 and J is TRBJ1-2, with D possibly matching TRBD1 (5 bases). Germline loops: CDR1 SEHNR, CDR2 FQNEAQ (reference sequence). This CDR3 comprises 14 residues. The V end lost 2 bases, the J end lost 2 bases, and 9 bases lay between the germline ends. CDR3 amino acids: CASSLYPGNYGYTF. The DNA of the CDR3 is TGTGCCAGCAGCTTATATCCAGGGAACTATGGCTACACCTTC.

The chain is built from TRBV5-1 and TRBJ2-3; TRBD2 is a possible D gene (6 bases). V was clipped by 0 bases and J by 0 bases, with 8 bases between them. This CDR3 contains 15 residues. Germline CDR1 is SGHRS and CDR2 is YFSETQ. CDR3 nucleotides: TGCGCCAGCAGCTTGGAAGGGACTAGCACAGATACGCAGTATTTT. Its protein product is CASSLEGTSTDTQYF.

The chain links TRBV11-3 to TRBJ1-6, with a tentative D call TRBD1 (6 bases). The V end lost 6 bases, the J end lost 6 bases, and 9 bases lay between the germline ends. CDR3 length: 13 amino acids. Germline CDR1 reads SGHNT; CDR2 reads YENEEA. The CDR3 protein is CASSRQANSPLHF. CDR3 in DNA: TGTGCCAGCAGTCGACAGGCTAATTCACCCCTCCACTTT.

The V and J genes are TRBV19 and TRBJ2-3; a possible D gene is TRBD2 (5 bases). Germline V gene lookup returns CDR1 LNHDA and CDR2 SQIVND (reference sequence). CDR3 size: 14 residues. Trimming shortened V by 1 base and J by 1 base, and 6 bases separated the two germline ends. The CDR3 is CASSIVRGTDTQYF. CDR3 nucleotides: TGTGCCAGTAGTATAGTGCGGGGCACAGATACGCAGTATTTT.

This rearrangement joins TRBV30 to TRBJ1-2; 9 bases are shared with TRBD1. This CDR3 has 12 residues. J was trimmed by 3 bases and V by 8 bases; bases with no gene match: 4. Germline CDR1 GTSNPN, CDR2 SVGIG (reference sequence). CDR3 sequence: CAVGQGHYGYTF. CDR3 DNA: TGTGCCGTTGGACAGGGGCACTATGGCTACACCTTC.

The V gene is TRBV3-1 (or the pseudogene TRBV3-2), the J gene TRBJ2-2; D gene unclear. The germline V gene encodes CDR1 LGHDT and CDR2 YNNKEL (reference sequence). V lost 8 bases and J lost 1, with 2 bases in between. The CDR3 consists of 11 residues. The DNA for the CDR3 is TGTGCCAGCCAGAACACCGGGGAGCTGTTTTTT. This encodes CASQNTGELFF.

CDR3 in amino acids: CASSLPEDTEAFF. CDR3 coding DNA: TGTGCCAGCAGCCTCCCTGAGGACACTGAAGCTTTCTTT. The chain carries TRBV2 and TRBJ1-1, with D hard to call. Germline-derived CDR1 and CDR2 are SNHLY and FYNNEI. The CDR3 is made up of 13 amino acids. Trimming stripped 6 bases from V and 3 bases from J, with 11 bases between.

This rearrangement joins TRBV27 to TRBJ2-3, with D possibly being TRBD2 (5 bases). This CDR3 contains 15 residues. The V end was cut by 3 bases, the J end by 0 bases, with 10 bases between. Looked up from germline, CDR1 is MNHEY and CDR2 is SMNVEV (reference sequence). CDR3 DNA sequence: TGTGCCAGCAGTTTGGAGGTCCGCAGCACAGATACGCAGTATTTT. Its protein product is CASSLEVRSTDTQYF.

The chain links TRBV19 to TRBJ1-1, with 10 bases fitting TRBD1. V gave up 7 bases and J gave up 5 bases; unmatched junction bases: 4. Germline CDR1 and CDR2: LNHDA and SQIVND (reference sequence). The CDR3 has 13 residues. CDR3 sequence reads: CASTWDRGTEAFF. The CDR3 DNA reads TGTGCCAGTACCTGGGACAGGGGTACTGAAGCTTTCTTT. The whole variable domain, filled in from reference TRBV19 and TRBJ1-1, reads DGGITQSPKYLFRKEGQNVTLSCEQNLNHDAMYWYRQDPGQGLRLIYYSQIVNDFQKGDIAEGYSVSREKKESFPLTVTSAQKNPTAFYLCASTWDRGTEAFFGQGTRLTVV.

V is TRBV19 and J is TRBJ1-6; a possible D gene is TRBD1 (5 bases). The CDR3 spans 15 residues. Germline V CDR1 and CDR2: LNHDA, SQIVND (reference sequence). V was shortened by 7 bases and J by 8 bases, with 18 bases between the two germline ends. Written as DNA, the CDR3 is TGTGCCAGTACCACGAGGCAGGGCAAGGATTCACCCCTCCACTTT. The encoded protein is CASTTRQGKDSPLHF.

V is TRBV10-3 and J is TRBJ1-2, with D uncertain. CDR1 is ENHRY and CDR2 is SYGVKD in the germline V gene. The V end was cut by 9 bases, the J end by 4 bases, with 9 bases between. CDR3 length equals 11 residues. CDR3 sequence: CAIDSGYGYTF. The CDR3 DNA is TGTGCCATAGACTCCGGCTATGGCTACACCTTC.

The rearrangement uses TRBV12-3 or TRBV12-4 and TRBJ1-1; D is perhaps TRBD1 (5 bases). This CDR3 spans 11 amino acids. V was cut by 5 bases and J by 7 bases, with 8 bases left in between. CDR3 sequence: CASSDTGEAFF. The CDR3 bases are TGTGCCAGCAGTGACACAGGTGAAGCTTTCTTT.

The J gene is TRBJ1-1, the V gene TRBV19, with D unresolved. Germline assignment: CDR1 LNHDA and CDR2 SQIVND (reference sequence). The CDR3 is 15 amino acids. Trimming took 7 bases from V and 3 from J, leaving 18 bases between them. The CDR3 DNA sequence: TGTGCCAGTAAGGAGGAGCCCGGCGGCGACACTGAAGCTTTCTTT. Translated, it gives CASKEEPGGDTEAFF.

The rearrangement joins TRBV4-2 to TRBJ2-1, with 9 bases aligning to TRBD1. The trim removed 1 base at V and 2 bases at J, leaving 6 bases unmatched. This CDR3 has 17 amino acids. Germline lookup yields CDR1 LGHNA and CDR2 YNFKEQ. CDR3 sequence: CASSQGGTGFPYNEQFF. The CDR3 region has the DNA TGTGCCAGCAGCCAAGGGGGGACAGGGTTCCCCTACAATGAGCAGTTCTTC.

This clone was detected once. The rearrangement uses TRBV7-9 and TRBJ1-5, with 7 nucleotides matching TRBD1. In germline, CDR1 is SEHNR, CDR2 FQNEAQ (reference sequence). This CDR3 has 17 residues. The V gene end was trimmed by 0 bases and the J gene end by 3 bases; junction bases not matched to a gene: 8. The CDR3 nucleotides are TGTGCCAGCAGCTTAGCTATTGCGGGACAGTTCAATCAGCCCCAGCATTTT. Protein: CASSLAIAGQFNQPQHF. Together with reference TRBV7-9 and TRBJ1-5, the CDR3 gives the full variable domain: DTGVSQNPRHKITKRGQNVTFRCDPISEHNRLYWYRQTLGQGPEFLTYFQNEAQLEKSRLLSDRFSAERPKGSFSTLEIQRTEQGDSAMYLCASSLAIAGQFNQPQHFGDGTRLSIL.

The chain combines TRBV28 with TRBJ2-3; TRBD2 might be the D (5 bases). Germline CDR1 is MDHEN and CDR2 is SYDVKM. V lost 8 bases, J lost 0 bases, and 15 bases lay in between. The CDR3 consists of 15 residues. The CDR3 DNA follows: TGTGCCAGCTGCCGGGATCGCGATAGCACAGATACGCAGTATTTT. Its translation is CASCRDRDSTDTQYF.

The rearrangement links TRBV2 to TRBJ1-3; a possible D gene is TRBD1 (5 bases). Trimming pared 1 base from V and 1 base from J, leaving 5 bases between. The germline gives CDR1 SNHLY, CDR2 FYNNEI. This CDR3 is built from 14 residues. The CDR3 here is CASSEGTSGNTIYF. The CDR3 DNA is TGTGCCAGCAGTGAAGGGACATCTGGAAACACCATATATTTT.

V gene TRBV28 combines with J gene TRBJ2-7; TRBD1 agrees at 8 bases. Trimming removed 7 bases from V and 2 bases from J; junction bases left unmatched: 4. Germline V CDR1 and CDR2: MDHEN, SYDVKM. There are 13 residues in the CDR3. CDR3 DNA sequence: TGTGCCAGCACCCTACAGGGGGCCTACGAGCAGTACTTC. It codes for CASTLQGAYEQYF. Complete variable domain (other parts from reference TRBV28 and TRBJ2-7): DVKVTQSSRYLVKRTGEKVFLECVQDMDHENMFWYRQDPGLGLRLIYFSYDVKMKEKGDIPEGYSVSREKKERFSLILESASTNQTSMYLCASTLQGAYEQYFGPGTRLTVT.

This CDR3 reads CASSDAGGRYGYTF. As DNA, the CDR3 is TGTGCCAGCAGTGACGCGGGGGGCCGGTATGGCTACACCTTC. V gene TRBV6-4 combines with J gene TRBJ1-2; D is perhaps TRBD1 (6 bases). V gave up 2 bases and J gave up 5 bases, with 12 bases separating them. The CDR3 has 14 residues. Germline V gene data show CDR1 as MRHNA and CDR2 as SNTAGT.

This chain connects TRBV15 to TRBJ2-3; TRBD2 aligns across 9 bases. Germline V gene sequence: CDR1 LNHNV, CDR2 YYDKDF (reference sequence). V was pared by 1 base and J by 2 bases, with 4 bases of the junction left unmatched. The CDR3 totals 16 residues. The CDR3 nucleotides read TGTGCCACCAGCAGAGTACTAGCGGGTTCCACAGATACGCAGTATTTT. Protein: CATSRVLAGSTDTQYF. Full variable domain (missing parts from reference TRBV15 and TRBJ2-3): DAMVIQNPRYQVTQFGKPVTLSCSQTLNHNVMYWYQQKSSQAPKLLFHYYDKDFNNEADTPDNFQSRRPNTSFCFLDIRSPGLGDTAMYLCATSRVLAGSTDTQYFGPGTRLTVL.